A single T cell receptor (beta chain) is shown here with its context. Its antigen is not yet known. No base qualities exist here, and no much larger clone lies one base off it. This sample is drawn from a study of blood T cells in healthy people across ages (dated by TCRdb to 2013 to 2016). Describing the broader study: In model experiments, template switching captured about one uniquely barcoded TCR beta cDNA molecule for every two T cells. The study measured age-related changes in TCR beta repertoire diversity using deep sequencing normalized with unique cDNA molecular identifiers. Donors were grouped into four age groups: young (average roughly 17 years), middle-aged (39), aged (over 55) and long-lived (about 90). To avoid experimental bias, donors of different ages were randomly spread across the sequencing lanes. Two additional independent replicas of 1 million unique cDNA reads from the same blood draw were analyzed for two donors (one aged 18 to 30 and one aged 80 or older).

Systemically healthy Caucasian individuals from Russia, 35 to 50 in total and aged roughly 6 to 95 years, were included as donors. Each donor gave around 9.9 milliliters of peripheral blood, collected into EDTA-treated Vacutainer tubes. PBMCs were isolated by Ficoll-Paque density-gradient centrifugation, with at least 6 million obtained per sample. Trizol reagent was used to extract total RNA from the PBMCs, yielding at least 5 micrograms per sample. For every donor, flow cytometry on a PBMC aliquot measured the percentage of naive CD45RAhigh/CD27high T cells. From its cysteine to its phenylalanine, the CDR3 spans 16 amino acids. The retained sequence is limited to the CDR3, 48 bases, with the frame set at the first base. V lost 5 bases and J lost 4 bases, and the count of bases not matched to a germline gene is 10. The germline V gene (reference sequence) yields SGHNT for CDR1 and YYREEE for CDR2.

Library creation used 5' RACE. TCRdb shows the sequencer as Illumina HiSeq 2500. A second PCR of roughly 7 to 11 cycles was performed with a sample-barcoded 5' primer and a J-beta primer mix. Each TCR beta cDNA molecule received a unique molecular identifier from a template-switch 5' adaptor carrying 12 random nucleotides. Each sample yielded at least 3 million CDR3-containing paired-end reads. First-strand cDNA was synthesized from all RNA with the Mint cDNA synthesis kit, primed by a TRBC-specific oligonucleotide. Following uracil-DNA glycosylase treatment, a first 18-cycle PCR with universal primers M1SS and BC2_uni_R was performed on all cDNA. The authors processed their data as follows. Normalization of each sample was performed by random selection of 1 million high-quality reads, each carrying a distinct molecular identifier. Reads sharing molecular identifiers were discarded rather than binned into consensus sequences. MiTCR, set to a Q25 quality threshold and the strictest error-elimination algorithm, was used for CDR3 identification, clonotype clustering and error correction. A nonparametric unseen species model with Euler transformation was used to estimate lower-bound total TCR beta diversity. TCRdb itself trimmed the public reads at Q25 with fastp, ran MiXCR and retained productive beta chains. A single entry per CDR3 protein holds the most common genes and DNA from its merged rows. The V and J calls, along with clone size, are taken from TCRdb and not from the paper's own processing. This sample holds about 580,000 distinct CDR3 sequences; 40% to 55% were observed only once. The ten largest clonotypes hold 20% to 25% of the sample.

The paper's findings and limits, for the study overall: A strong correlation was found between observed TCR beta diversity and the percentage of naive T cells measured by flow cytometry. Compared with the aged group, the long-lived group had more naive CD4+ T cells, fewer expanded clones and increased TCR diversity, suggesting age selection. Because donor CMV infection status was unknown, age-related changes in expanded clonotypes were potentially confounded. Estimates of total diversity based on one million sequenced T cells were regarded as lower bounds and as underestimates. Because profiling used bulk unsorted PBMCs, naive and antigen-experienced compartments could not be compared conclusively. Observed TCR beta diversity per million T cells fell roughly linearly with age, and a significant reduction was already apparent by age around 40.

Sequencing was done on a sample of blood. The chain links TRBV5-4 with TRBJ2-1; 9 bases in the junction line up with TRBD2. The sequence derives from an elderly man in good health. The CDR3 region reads CASSSIAGARYNEQFF. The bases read TGTGCCAGCAGTTCTATAGCGGGGGCGAGATACAATGAGCAGTTCTTC.